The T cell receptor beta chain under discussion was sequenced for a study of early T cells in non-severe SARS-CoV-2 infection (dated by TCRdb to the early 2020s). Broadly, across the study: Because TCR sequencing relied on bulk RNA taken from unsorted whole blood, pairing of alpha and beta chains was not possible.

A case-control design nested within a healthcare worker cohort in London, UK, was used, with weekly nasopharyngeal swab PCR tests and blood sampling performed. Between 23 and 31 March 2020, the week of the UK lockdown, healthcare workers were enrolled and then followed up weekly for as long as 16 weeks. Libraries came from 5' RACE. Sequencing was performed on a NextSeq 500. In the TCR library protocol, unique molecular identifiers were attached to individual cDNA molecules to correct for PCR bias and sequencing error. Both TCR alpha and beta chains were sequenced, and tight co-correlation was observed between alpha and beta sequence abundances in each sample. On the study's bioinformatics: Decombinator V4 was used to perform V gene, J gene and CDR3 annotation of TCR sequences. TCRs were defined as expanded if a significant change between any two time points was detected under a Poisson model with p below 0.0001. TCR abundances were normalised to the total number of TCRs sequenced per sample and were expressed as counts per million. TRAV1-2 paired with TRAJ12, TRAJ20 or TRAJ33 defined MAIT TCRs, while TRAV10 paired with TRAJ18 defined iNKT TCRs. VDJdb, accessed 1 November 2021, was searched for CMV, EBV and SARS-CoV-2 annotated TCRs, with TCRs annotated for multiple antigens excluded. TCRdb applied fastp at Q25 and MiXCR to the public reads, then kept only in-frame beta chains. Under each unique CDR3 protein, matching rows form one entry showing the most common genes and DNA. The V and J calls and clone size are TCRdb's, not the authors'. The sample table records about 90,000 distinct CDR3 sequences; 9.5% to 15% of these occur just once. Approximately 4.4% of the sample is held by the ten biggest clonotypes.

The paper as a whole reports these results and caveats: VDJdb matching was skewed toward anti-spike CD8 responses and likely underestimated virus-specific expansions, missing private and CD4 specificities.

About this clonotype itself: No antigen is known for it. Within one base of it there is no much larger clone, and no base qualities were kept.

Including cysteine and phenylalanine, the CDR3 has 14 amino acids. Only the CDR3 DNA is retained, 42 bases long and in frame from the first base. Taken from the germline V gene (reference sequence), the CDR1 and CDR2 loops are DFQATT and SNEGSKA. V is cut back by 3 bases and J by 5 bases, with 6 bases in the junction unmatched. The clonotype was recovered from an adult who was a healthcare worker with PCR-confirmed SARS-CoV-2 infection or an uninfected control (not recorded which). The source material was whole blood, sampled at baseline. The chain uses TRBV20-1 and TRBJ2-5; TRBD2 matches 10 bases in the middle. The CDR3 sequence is CSASILAGDETQYF. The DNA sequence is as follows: TGCAGTGCTAGTATTCTAGCGGGGGATGAGACCCAGTACTTC.